This T cell receptor beta chain is from a study of cytomegalovirus exposure and HLA in healthy donors. The CDR3 is made up of 15 amino acids. The germline V and J ends were trimmed by 5 bases and 0 bases, with 13 bases remaining between them. CDR1 SGHAT and CDR2 FQNNGV come from the germline V gene. Study results and limitations: It was reportedly the case that the classifier diagnosed cytomegalovirus status with high specificity and sensitivity.

In the case of this clone: Its antigen is undetermined.

Here immunoSEQ multiplex PCR was the method, and the copy in TCRdb shows in-frame clones only, minus some. The sample contains 55,000 to 65,000 clones, 80% to 95% of which appear only once. Sequencing was done on a sample of PBMCs. The chain joins TRBV11-2 to TRBJ1-2; no definite D call. The sequence was collected from a man younger than 30 in good health and CMV-seronegative. The CDR3 DNA reads as TGTGCCAGCAGCCTCAGACAAGATTCTAACTATGGCTACACCTTC. It is translated as CASSLRQDSNYGYTF.